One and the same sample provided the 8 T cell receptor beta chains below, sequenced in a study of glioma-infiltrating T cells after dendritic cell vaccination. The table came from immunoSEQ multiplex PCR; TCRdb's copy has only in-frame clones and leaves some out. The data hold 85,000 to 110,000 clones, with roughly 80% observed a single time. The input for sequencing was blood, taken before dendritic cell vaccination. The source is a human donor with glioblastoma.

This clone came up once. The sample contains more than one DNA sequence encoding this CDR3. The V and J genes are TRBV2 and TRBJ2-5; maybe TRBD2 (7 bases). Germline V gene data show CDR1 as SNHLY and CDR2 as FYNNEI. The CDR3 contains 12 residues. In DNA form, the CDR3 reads TGTGCTTCCCTGGGAGGGGGAGAGACCCAGTACTTC. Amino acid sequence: CASLGGGETQYF.

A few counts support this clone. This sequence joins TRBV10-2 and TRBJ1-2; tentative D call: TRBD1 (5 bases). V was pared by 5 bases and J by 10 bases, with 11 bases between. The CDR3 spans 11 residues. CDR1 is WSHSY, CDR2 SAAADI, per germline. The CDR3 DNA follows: TGCGCCAGCAGTTCACAGGTATCCTACACCTTC. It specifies CASSSQVSYTF.

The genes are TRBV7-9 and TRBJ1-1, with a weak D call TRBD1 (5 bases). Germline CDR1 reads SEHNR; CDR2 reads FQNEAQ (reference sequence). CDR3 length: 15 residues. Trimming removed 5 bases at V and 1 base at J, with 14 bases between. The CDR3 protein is CASSHGGAENTEAFF. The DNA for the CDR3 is TGTGCCAGCAGCCACGGCGGGGCAGAGAACACTGAAGCTTTCTTT.

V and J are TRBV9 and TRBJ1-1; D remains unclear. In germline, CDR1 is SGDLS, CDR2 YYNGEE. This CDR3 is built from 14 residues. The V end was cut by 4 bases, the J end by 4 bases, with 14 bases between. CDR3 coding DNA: TGTGCCAGCAGCCCCCATGAGAGAAGCACTGAAGCTTTCTTT. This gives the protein CASSPHERSTEAFF. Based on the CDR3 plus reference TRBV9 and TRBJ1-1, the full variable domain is DSGVTQTPKHLITATGQRVTLRCSPRSGDLSVYWYQQSLDQGLQFLIQYYNGEERAKGNILERFSAQQFPDLHSELNLSSLELGDSALYFCASSPHERSTEAFFGQGTRLTVV.

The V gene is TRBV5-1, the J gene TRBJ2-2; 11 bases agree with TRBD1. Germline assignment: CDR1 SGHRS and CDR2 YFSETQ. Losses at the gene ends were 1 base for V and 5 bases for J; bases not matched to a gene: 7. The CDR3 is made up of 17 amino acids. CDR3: CASSLLPGQGDTGELFF. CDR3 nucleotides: TGCGCCAGCAGCTTGTTACCGGGACAGGGGGATACCGGGGAGCTGTTTTTT.

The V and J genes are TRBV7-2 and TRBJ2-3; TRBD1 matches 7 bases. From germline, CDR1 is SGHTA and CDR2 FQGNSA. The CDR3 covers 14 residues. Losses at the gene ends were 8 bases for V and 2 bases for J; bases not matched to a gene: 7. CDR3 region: CASLRDRDTDTQYF. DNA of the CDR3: TGTGCCAGCCTAAGGGACAGAGACACAGATACGCAGTATTTT.

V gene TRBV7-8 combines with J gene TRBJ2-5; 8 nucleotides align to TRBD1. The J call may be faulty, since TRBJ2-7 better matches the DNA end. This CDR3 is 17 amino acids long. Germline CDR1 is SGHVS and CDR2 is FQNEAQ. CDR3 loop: CASSLLLTGVGSYEQYF. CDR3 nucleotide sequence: TGTGCCAGCAGCTTATTATTGACAGGGGTTGGGTCCTACGAGCAGTACTTC.

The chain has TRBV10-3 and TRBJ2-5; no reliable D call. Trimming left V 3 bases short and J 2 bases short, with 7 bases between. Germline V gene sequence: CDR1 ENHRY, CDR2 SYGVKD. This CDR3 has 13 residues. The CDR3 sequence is CAISENGQETQYF. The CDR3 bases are TGTGCCATCAGTGAAAACGGTCAAGAGACCCAGTACTTC.